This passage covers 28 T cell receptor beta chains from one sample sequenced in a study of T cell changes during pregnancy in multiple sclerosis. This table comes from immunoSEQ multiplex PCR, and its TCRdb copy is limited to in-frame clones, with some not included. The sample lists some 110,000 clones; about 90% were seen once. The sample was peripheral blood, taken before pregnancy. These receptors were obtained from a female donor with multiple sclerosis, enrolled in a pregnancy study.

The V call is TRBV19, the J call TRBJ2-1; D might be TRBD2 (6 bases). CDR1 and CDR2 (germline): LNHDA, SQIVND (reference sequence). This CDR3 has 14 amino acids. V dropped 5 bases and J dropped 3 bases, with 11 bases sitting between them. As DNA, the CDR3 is TGTGCCAGTAGTCCGGGGGATTACTACAATGAGCAGTTCTTC. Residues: CASSPGDYYNEQFF.

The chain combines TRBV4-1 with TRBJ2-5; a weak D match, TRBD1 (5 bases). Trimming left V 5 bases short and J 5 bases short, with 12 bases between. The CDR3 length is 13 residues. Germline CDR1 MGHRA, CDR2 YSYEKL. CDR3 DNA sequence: TGCGCCAGCAGCGTTACAGGTGGGGAGACCCAGTACTTC. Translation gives CASSVTGGETQYF.

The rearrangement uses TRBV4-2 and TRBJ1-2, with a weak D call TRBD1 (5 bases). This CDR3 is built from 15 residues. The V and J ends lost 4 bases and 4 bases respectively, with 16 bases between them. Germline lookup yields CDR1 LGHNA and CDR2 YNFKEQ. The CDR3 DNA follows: TGTGCCAGCAGCCCGTGGGGGGAGGAGGTCTATGGCTACACCTTC. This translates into CASSPWGEEVYGYTF.

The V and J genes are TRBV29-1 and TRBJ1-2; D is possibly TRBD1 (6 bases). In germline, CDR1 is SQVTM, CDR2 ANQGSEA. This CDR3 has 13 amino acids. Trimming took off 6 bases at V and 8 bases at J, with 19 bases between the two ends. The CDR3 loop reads CSVDPTGFGGYTF. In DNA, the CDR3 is TGCAGCGTGGACCCTACAGGGTTCGGAGGCTACACCTTC. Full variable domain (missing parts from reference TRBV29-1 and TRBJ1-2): SAVISQKPSRDICQRGTSLTIQCQVDSQVTMMFWYRQQPGQSLTLIATANQGSEATYESGFVIDKFPISRPNLTFSTLTVSNMSPEDSSIYLCSVDPTGFGGYTFGSGTRLTVV.

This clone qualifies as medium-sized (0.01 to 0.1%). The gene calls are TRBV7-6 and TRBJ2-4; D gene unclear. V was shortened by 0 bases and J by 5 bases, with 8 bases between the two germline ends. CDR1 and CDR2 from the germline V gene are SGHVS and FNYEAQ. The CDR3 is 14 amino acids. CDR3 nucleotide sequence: TGTGCCAGCAGCTTAGCGCCCGAGGAAAACATTCAGTACTTC. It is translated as CASSLAPEENIQYF.

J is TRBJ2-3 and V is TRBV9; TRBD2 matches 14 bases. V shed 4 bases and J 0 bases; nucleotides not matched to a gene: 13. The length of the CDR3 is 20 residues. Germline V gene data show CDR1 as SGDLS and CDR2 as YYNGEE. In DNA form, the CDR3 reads TGTGCCAGCAGCAAACAATGGACTAGCGGGGGGAAGGGCAGCACAGATACGCAGTATTTT. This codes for CASSKQWTSGGKGSTDTQYF. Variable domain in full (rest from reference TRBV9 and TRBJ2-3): DSGVTQTPKHLITATGQRVTLRCSPRSGDLSVYWYQQSLDQGLQFLIQYYNGEERAKGNILERFSAQQFPDLHSELNLSSLELGDSALYFCASSKQWTSGGKGSTDTQYFGPGTRLTVL.

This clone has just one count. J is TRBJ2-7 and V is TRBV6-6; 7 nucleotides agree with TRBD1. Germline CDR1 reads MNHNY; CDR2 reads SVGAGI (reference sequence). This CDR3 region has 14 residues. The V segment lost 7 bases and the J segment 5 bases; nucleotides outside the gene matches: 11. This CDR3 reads CASTPLDRPHEQYF. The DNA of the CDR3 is TGTGCCAGCACCCCCCTGGACAGGCCCCACGAGCAGTACTTC.

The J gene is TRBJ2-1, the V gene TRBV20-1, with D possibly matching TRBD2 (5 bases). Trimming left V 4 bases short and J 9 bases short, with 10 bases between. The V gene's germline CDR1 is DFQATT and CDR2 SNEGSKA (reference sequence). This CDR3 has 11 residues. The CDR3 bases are TGCAGTGCTACGGGGTATCCTGAGCAGTTCTTC. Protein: CSATGYPEQFF.

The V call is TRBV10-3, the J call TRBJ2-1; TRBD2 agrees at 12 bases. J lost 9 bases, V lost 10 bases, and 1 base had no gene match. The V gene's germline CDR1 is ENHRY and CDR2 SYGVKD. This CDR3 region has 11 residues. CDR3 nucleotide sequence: TGTGCCACGGGACTAGCGGGTGAGCAGTTCTTC. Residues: CATGLAGEQFF.

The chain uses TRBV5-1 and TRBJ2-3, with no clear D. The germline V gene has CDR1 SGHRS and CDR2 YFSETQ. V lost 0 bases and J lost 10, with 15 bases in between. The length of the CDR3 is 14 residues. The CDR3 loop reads CASSLDPLLGPQYF. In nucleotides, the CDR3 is TGCGCCAGCAGCTTGGACCCCCTTTTGGGCCCGCAGTATTTT.

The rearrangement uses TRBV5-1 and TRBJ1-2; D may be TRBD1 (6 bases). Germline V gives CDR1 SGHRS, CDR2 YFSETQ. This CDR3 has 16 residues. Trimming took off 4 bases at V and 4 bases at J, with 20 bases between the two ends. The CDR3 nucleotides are TGCGCCAGCAGCGGGGGGGACAAAATGGCACGCTATGGCTACACCTTC. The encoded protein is CASSGGDKMARYGYTF. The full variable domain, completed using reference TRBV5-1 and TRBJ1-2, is KAGVTQTPRYLIKTRGQQVTLSCSPISGHRSVSWYQQTPGQGLQFLFEYFSETQRNKGNFPGRFSGRQFSNSRSEMNVSTLELGDSALYLCASSGGDKMARYGYTFGSGTRLTVV.

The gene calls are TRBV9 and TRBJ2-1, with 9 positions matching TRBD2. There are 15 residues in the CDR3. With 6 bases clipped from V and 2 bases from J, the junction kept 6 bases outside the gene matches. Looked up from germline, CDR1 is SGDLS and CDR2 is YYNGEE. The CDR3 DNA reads TGTGCCAGCACCGCAGCGGGAGGTACCTACAATGAGCAGTTCTTC. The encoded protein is CASTAAGGTYNEQFF.

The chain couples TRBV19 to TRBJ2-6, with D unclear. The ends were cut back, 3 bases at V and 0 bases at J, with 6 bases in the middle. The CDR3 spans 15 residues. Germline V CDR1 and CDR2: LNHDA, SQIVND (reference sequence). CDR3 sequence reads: CASSMASSGANVLTF. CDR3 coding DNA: TGTGCCAGTAGTATGGCTAGCTCTGGGGCCAACGTCCTGACTTTC.

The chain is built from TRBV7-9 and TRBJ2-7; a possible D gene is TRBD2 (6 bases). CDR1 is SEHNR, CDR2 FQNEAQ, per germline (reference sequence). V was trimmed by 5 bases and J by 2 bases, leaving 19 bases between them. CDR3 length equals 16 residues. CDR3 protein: CASSPGDSDATYEQYF. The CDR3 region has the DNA TGTGCCAGCAGCCCTGGGGACTCGGATGCCACCTACGAGCAGTACTTC. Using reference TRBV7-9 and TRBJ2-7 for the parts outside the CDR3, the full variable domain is DTGVSQNPRHKITKRGQNVTFRCDPISEHNRLYWYRQTLGQGPEFLTYFQNEAQLEKSRLLSDRFSAERPKGSFSTLEIQRTEQGDSAMYLCASSPGDSDATYEQYFGPGTRLTVT.

The chain's CDR3 is CASLPIFSGRGTDTQYF. For the CDR3, the DNA is TGTGCCAGCTTACCGATCTTTAGCGGGAGAGGCACAGATACGCAGTATTTT. The chain recombines TRBV18 with TRBJ2-3; 9 bases agree with TRBD2. The ends lost 7 bases at V and 1 base at J; junction bases unmatched: 12. CDR3 length equals 17 residues. Germline-derived CDR1 and CDR2 are KGHSH and LQKENI.

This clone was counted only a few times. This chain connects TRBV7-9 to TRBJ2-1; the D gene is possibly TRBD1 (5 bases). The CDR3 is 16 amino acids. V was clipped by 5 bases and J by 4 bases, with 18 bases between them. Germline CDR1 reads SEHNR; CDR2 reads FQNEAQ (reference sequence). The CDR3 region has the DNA TGTGCCAGCAGCAAAACAAAGGCAGGGTTATACAATGAGCAGTTCTTC. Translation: CASSKTKAGLYNEQFF.

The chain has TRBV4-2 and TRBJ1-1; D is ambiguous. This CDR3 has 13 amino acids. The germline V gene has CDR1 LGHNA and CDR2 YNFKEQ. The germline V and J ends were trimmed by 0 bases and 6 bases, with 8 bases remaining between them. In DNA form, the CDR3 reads TGTGCCAGCAGCCAAGACAGGCGGGCTGAAGCTTTCTTT. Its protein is CASSQDRRAEAFF.

As DNA, the CDR3 is TGTGCCAGCAGCCCCCAACACCAGGGGTCCTGGGAGCAGTACTTC. Protein sequence: CASSPQHQGSWEQYF. The V call is TRBV13, the J call TRBJ2-7; D might be TRBD1 (6 bases). Germline CDR1 and CDR2: PRHDT and FYEKMQ (reference sequence). This CDR3 is 15 amino acids long. Trimming shortened V by 5 bases and J by 7 bases, and 21 bases separated the two germline ends.

The CDR3 DNA reads as TGTGCCAGCAGTCCCCGGATGGGGCCCAATTCACCCCTCCACTTT. It specifies CASSPRMGPNSPLHF. The rearrangement joins TRBV6-1 to TRBJ1-6, with D perhaps TRBD1 (5 bases). The germline V gene encodes CDR1 MNHNS and CDR2 SASEGT. This CDR3 is built from 15 residues. With 5 bases removed from V and 7 bases from J, the gap between germline ends came to 15 bases.

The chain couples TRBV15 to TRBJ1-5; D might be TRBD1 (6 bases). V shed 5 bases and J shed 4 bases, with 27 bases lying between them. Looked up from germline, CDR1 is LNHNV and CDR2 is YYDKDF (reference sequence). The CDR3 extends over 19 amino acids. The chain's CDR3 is CATSSRDGRGWFSNQPQHF. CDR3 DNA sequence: TGTGCCACCAGCTCCAGGGATGGCAGGGGATGGTTTAGTAATCAGCCCCAGCATTTT. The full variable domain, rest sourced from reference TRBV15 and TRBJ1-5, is DAMVIQNPRYQVTQFGKPVTLSCSQTLNHNVMYWYQQKSSQAPKLLFHYYDKDFNNEADTPDNFQSRRPNTSFCFLDIRSPGLGDTAMYLCATSSRDGRGWFSNQPQHFGDGTRLSIL.

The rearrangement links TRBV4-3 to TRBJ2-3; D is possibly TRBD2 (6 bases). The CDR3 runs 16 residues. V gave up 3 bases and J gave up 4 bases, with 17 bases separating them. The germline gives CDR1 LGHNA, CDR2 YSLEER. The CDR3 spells CASSQVFSGEADTQYF. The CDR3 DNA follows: TGCGCCAGCAGCCAGGTATTTTCGGGGGAGGCAGATACGCAGTATTTT.

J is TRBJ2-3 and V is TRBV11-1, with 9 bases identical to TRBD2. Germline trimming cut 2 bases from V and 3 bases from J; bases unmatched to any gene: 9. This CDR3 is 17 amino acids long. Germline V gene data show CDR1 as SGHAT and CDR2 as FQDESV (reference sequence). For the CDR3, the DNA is TGTGCCAGCAGCTTATTGGGCCGACTAGCGGCAACAGATACGCAGTATTTT. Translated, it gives CASSLLGRLAATDTQYF.

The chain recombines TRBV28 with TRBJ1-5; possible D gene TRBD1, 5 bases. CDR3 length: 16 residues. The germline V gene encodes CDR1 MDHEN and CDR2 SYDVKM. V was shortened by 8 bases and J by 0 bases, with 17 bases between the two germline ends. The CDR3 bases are TGTGCCAGCCGAAACGACCGGCAGGGTAGCAATCAGCCCCAGCATTTT. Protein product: CASRNDRQGSNQPQHF. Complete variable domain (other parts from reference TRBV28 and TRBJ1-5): DVKVTQSSRYLVKRTGEKVFLECVQDMDHENMFWYRQDPGLGLRLIYFSYDVKMKEKGDIPEGYSVSREKKERFSLILESASTNQTSMYLCASRNDRQGSNQPQHFGDGTRLSIL.

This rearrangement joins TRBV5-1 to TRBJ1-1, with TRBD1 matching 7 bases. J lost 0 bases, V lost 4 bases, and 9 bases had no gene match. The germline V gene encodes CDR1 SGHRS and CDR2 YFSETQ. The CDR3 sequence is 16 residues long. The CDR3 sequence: CASSLRGTDLNTEAFF. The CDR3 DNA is TGCGCCAGCAGCCTAAGGGGGACAGATCTGAACACTGAAGCTTTCTTT.

For the CDR3, the DNA is TGTGCCAGCAGTGACAGGGCTCGCTACACCTTC. Translated: CASSDRARYTF. The chain uses TRBV6-1 and TRBJ1-2, with D possibly matching TRBD1 (5 bases). Germline V lookup: CDR1 MNHNS, CDR2 SASEGT. This CDR3 is 11 amino acids long. Trimming left V 3 bases short and J 9 bases short, with 8 bases between.

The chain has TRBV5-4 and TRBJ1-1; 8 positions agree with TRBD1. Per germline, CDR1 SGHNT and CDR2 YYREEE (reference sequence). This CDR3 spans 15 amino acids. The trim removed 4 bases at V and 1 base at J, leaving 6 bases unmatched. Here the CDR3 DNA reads TGTGCCAGCAGCCCATTGGACAGGGCGAACACTGAAGCTTTCTTT. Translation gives CASSPLDRANTEAFF.

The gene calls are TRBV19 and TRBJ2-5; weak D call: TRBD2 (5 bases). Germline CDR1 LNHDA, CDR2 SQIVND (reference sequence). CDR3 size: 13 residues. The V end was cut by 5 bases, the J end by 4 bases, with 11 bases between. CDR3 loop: CASSFLSGETQYF. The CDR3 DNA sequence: TGTGCCAGTAGTTTCCTAAGCGGAGAGACCCAGTACTTC.

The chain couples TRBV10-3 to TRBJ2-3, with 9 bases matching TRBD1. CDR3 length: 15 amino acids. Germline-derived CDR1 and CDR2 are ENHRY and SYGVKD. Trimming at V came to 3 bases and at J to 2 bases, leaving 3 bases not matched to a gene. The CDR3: CAISDRDRVTDTQYF. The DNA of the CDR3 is TGTGCCATCAGTGATCGGGACAGGGTCACAGATACGCAGTATTTT.